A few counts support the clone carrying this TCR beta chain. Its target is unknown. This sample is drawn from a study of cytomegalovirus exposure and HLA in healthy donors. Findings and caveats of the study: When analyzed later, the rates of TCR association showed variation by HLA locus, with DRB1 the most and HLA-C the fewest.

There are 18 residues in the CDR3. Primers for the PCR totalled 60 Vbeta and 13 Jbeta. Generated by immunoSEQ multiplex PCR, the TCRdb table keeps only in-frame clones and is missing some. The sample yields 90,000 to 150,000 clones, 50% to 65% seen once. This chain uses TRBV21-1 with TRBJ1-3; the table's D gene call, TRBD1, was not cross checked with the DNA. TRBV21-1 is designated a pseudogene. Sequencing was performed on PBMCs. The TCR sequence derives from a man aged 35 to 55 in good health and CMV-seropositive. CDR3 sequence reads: CASSLRRGQILSGNTIYF. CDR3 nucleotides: TGTGCCAGCAGCCTCCGGAGGGGACAGATTCTCTCTGGAAACACCATATATTTT.